Below, 3 T cell receptor beta chains from the same sample are listed, as sequenced in a study of shared T cell receptors in the human thymus. Some clones are missing from TCRdb's copy, which holds only in-frame ones; the method was immunoSEQ multiplex PCR. The sample lists under 700,000 clones; 70% to 80% were seen once. These records were also assigned to another study, of human thymus T cells.

The sequencing input was thymocytes. Receptors originate from a boy younger than two with a congenital heart defect.

This chain joins TRBV5-3 and TRBJ2-7, with TRBD1 matching 8 bases. TRBV5-3 is an ORF, and what it does is uncertain. The V gene end was trimmed by 4 bases and the J gene end by 5 bases; junction bases not matched to a gene: 11. CDR3 size: 15 residues. CDR3 residues: CARSTPRGLLHEQYF. The CDR3 DNA sequence: TGTGCCAGAAGCACCCCCAGGGGGCTCCTCCACGAGCAGTACTTC.

J is TRBJ2-1 and V is TRBV2; 11 bases fit TRBD2. V was pared by 2 bases and J by 0 bases, with 6 bases of the junction left unmatched. This CDR3 is 18 amino acids long. CDR1 and CDR2 from the germline V gene are SNHLY and FYNNEI. CDR3 sequence reads: CASSELLAGAPSYNEQFF. Here the CDR3 DNA reads TGTGCCAGCAGTGAATTACTAGCGGGAGCCCCCTCCTACAATGAGCAGTTCTTC.

In its sample, this clone was seen once. The chain couples TRBV5-1 to TRBJ2-1; 14 nucleotides align to TRBD2. This CDR3 is 17 amino acids long. Germline CDR1 reads SGHRS; CDR2 reads YFSETQ. With 1 base clipped from V and 6 bases from J, the junction kept 6 bases outside the gene matches. The CDR3 sequence is CASSLRGGTSGSNEQFF. DNA for the CDR3: TGCGCCAGCAGCTTGAGGGGGGGGACTAGCGGGAGCAATGAGCAGTTCTTC.